Each of the 18 T cell receptor beta chains below was sequenced from the same sample in a study of T-cell memory formation after mild COVID-19. Via MiXCR, TCRdb re-called the 5' RACE reads, giving one row per CDR3 protein. This sample carries under 300,000 distinct CDR3 sequences, 9.4% of them seen once, and the ten largest clones take 22%. The sample consisted of PBMCs or a T cell subset sorted from them (not recorded which). The receptors derive from a man in his late teens or twenties who had mild COVID-19 (a few samples of this study predate the infection). Cell type and time point are not known.

The gene calls are TRBV6-6 and TRBJ1-2, with 8 bases identical to TRBD1. The germline CDR1 and CDR2 sequences are MNHNY and SVGAGI (reference sequence). V was clipped by 7 bases and J by 4 bases; unmatched bases: 14. The CDR3 has 16 amino acids. CDR3 sequence reads: CASKRTGTSVSYGYTF. CDR3 nucleotides: TGTGCCAGCAAGAGGACAGGGACTTCTGTAAGCTATGGCTACACCTTC.

There are a few counts of this clonotype. This chain joins TRBV5-1 and TRBJ2-1; 9 nucleotides match TRBD1. The trim removed 5 bases at V and 5 bases at J, leaving 5 bases unmatched. The V gene's germline CDR1 is SGHRS and CDR2 YFSETQ. The CDR3 totals 14 residues. CDR3 residues: CASSPGQGNNEQFF. The CDR3 DNA is TGCGCCAGCAGTCCGGGACAGGGTAACAATGAGCAGTTCTTC.

This clonotype was seen a few times. Germline is not matched at one junction end, which may reflect a read error. The chain carries TRBV7-7 and TRBJ2-1, with 8 bases lining up with TRBD2. CDR3 length equals 13 residues. Germline loops: CDR1 SSHAT, CDR2 FNYEAQ (reference sequence). The CDR3 protein is CASSLAGNTEQFF. In DNA form, the CDR3 reads TGTGCCAGCAGCCTAGCGGGTAACACTGAGCAGTTCTTC.

The chain is built from TRBV4-3 and TRBJ1-3; no clear D. The CDR3 runs to 15 residues. Germline assignment: CDR1 LGHNA and CDR2 YSLEER. Trimming pared 5 bases from V and 0 bases from J, leaving 11 bases between. The CDR3 nucleotides are TGCGCCAGCAGCGTAGGCCGGAACTCTGGAAACACCATATATTTT. Amino acid sequence: CASSVGRNSGNTIYF.

About this clonotype itself: A much larger clonotype is one base distant, so this may be a read error. The chain carries TRBV12-3 or TRBV12-4 and TRBJ2-1, with D perhaps assigned TRBD1 or TRBD2 (5 bases each). V gave up 6 bases and J gave up 7 bases, with 13 bases separating them. The CDR3 length is 13 residues. The CDR3 DNA reads as TGTGCCAGCAGGACCCCGGGGCGTAATGAGCAGTTCTTC. This codes for CASRTPGRNEQFF.

The chain carries TRBV7-3 and TRBJ1-5; D possibly corresponds to TRBD1 (5 bases). This CDR3 has 13 residues. CDR1 SGHTA and CDR2 FQGTGA come from the germline V gene. Trimming left V 5 bases short and J 5 bases short, with 10 bases between. The CDR3 DNA reads TGTGCCAGCAGCCCGGACACGGATCAGCCCCAGCATTTT. Its translation: CASSPDTDQPQHF.

This clonotype has more than one count but fewer than ten. The J gene is TRBJ2-5, the V gene TRBV5-4, with 8 bases fitting TRBD1. The CDR3 has 15 amino acids. V was pared by 3 bases and J by 7 bases, with 11 bases of the junction left unmatched. Germline V gene sequence: CDR1 SGHNT, CDR2 YYREEE (reference sequence). CDR3 loop: CASSWGQAPPGTQYF. CDR3 nucleotides: TGTGCCAGCAGCTGGGGACAGGCGCCACCGGGGACCCAGTACTTC.

This clonotype was observed a few times. The chain couples TRBV15 to TRBJ1-1; D gene ambiguous. This CDR3 spans 12 amino acids. Deletions cut 4 bases from V and 0 bases from J, with 3 bases between. Germline CDR1 reads LNHNV; CDR2 reads YYDKDF (reference sequence). DNA for the CDR3: TGTGCCACCAGCAATATGAACACTGAAGCTTTCTTT. Protein: CATSNMNTEAFF.

The rearrangement links TRBV6-4 to TRBJ2-1; TRBD2 aligns across 13 bases. Trimming took 3 bases from V and 8 from J; bases not matched to a gene: 4. CDR1 and CDR2 from the germline V gene are MRHNA and SNTAGT. The CDR3 is 15 amino acids. CDR3: CASSETSGGYDEQFF. CDR3 DNA: TGTGCCAGCAGTGAGACTAGCGGGGGGTACGATGAGCAGTTCTTC.

The V gene is TRBV28, the J gene TRBJ2-1; D call uncertain. The V end was cut by 6 bases, the J end by 6 bases, with 9 bases between. CDR3 size: 12 residues. Germline V CDR1 and CDR2: MDHEN, SYDVKM. The CDR3 coding sequence is TGTGCCAGCAGCCCCGATAGCAATGAGCAGTTCTTC. Amino acid sequence: CASSPDSNEQFF.

This clonotype was counted between two and nine times. The V and J genes are TRBV3-1 and TRBJ2-5; D call uncertain. The germline V gene encodes CDR1 LGHDT and CDR2 YNNKEL (reference sequence). The CDR3 has 14 residues. Trimming cost V 0 bases and J 7 bases, with 12 bases left between them. The DNA for the CDR3 is TGTGCCAGCAGCCAAGACACGAGTTGGGGGACCCAGTACTTC. This codes for CASSQDTSWGTQYF.

The V and J genes are TRBV29-1 and TRBJ2-1, with D possibly matching TRBD1 (6 bases). The CDR3 covers 11 residues. V was pared by 0 bases and J by 14 bases, with 11 bases between. CDR1 SQVTM and CDR2 ANQGSEA come from the germline V gene. CDR3 DNA sequence: TGCAGCGTTGAAGATCCCAGGGGCGAGTTCTTC. This sequence encodes CSVEDPRGEFF.

This clonotype was recorded a few times. The chain is built from TRBV4-1 and TRBJ2-2; D possibly uses TRBD1 or TRBD2 (5 bases each). V gave up 1 base and J gave up 7 bases, with 10 bases separating them. The CDR3 is 14 residues long. Germline V gene data show CDR1 as MGHRA and CDR2 as YSYEKL. CDR3 region: CASSQVGVNGELFF. Here the CDR3 DNA reads TGCGCCAGCAGCCAAGTGGGGGTTAACGGGGAGCTGTTTTTT.

The chain employs TRBV20-1 and TRBJ1-2; D not resolved. CDR3 size: 11 residues. Trimming took off 6 bases at V and 3 bases at J, with 8 bases between the two ends. Per the germline V gene, CDR1 is DFQATT and CDR2 is SNEGSKA (reference sequence). The DNA for the CDR3 is TGCAGTGCCGCCATGGACTATGGCTACACCTTC. This sequence encodes CSAAMDYGYTF.

This clonotype was seen only a few times. The rearrangement uses TRBV7-9 and TRBJ2-5, with D unresolved. Germline lookup yields CDR1 SEHNR and CDR2 FQNEAQ (reference sequence). V lost 0 bases and J 4 bases, leaving 6 bases between the germline ends. The CDR3 runs 13 residues. Here the CDR3 reads CASSLAQLETQYF. The CDR3 nucleotides are TGTGCCAGCAGCTTAGCACAGCTAGAGACCCAGTACTTC.

The genes are TRBV5-1 and TRBJ2-2; 8 nucleotides align to TRBD1. Germline V lookup: CDR1 SGHRS, CDR2 YFSETQ. This CDR3 region has 15 residues. J lost 4 bases, V lost 7 bases, and 9 bases had no gene match. The DNA for the CDR3 is TGCGCCAGCGGGGGGACAGGTTCGCGCACCGGGGAGCTGTTTTTT. Amino acid sequence: CASGGTGSRTGELFF.

The chain combines TRBV6-5 with TRBJ2-2, with D unclear. V gave up 2 bases and J gave up 1 base, with 5 bases separating them. The CDR3 is made up of 14 amino acids. The germline gives CDR1 MNHEY, CDR2 SVGAGI. The CDR3 DNA is TGTGCCAGCAGTTACGCCGAGAACACCGGGGAGCTGTTTTTT. Residues: CASSYAENTGELFF.

There are a few counts of this clonotype. The chain joins TRBV20-1 to TRBJ2-3; no definite D call. Trimming stripped 3 bases from V and 5 bases from J, with 15 bases between. The CDR3 runs to 14 residues. Germline V gene lookup returns CDR1 DFQATT and CDR2 SNEGSKA (reference sequence). The CDR3 loop is CSASGGVGQDTQYF. CDR3 DNA: TGCAGTGCTAGTGGCGGTGTCGGCCAAGATACGCAGTATTTT.